The clone carrying this T cell receptor (beta chain) occurred a few times. No antigen is known for it. This entry belongs to a study of T cell responses to AZD1222 COVID-19 vaccine. Generated by immunoSEQ multiplex PCR, the TCRdb table keeps only in-frame clones and is missing some. The sample includes about 130,000 clones, more than 80% of them seen just once. Overall study results and limits: Clonal diversity may have been underestimated in mostly white British donors.

The source material was peripheral blood, sampled on day 0 of AZD1222 vaccination. The sequence came from an adult in good health.

The CDR3 loop reads CASGRPGLAGKEQFF. CDR3 nucleotides: TGTGCTAGTGGCCGCCCGGGACTAGCGGGAAAGGAGCAGTTCTTC. The V call is TRBV12-5, the J call TRBJ2-1; 13 bases match TRBD2. The CDR3 covers 15 residues. V lost 6 bases, J lost 10 bases, and 9 bases stayed unmatched. Germline V gives CDR1 LGHNT, CDR2 FRNRAP.